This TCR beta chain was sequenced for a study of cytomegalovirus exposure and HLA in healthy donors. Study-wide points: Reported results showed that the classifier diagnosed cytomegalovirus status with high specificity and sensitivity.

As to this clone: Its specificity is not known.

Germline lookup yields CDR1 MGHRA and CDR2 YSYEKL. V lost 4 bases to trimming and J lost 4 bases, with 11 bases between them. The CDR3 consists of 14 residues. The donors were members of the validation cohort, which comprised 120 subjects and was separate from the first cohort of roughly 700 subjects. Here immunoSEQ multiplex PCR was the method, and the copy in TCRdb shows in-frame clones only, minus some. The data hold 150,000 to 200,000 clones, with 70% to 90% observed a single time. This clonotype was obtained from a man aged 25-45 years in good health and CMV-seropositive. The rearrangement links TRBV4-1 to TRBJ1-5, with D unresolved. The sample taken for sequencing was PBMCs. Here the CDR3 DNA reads TGCGCCAGCAGCCCCGCCGGTTGGAATCAGCCCCAGCATTTT. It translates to CASSPAGWNQPQHF.